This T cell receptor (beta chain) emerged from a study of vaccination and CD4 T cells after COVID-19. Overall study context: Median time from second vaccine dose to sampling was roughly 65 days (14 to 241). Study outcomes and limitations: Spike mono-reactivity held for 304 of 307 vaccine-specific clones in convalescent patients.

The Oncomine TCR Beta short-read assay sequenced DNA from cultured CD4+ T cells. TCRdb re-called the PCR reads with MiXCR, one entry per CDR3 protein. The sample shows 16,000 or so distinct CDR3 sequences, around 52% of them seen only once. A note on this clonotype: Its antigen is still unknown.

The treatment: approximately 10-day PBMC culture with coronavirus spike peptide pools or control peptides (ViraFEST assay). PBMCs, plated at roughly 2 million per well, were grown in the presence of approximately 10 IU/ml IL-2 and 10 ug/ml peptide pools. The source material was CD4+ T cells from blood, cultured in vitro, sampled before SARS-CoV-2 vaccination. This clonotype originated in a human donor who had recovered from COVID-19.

CDR3 nucleotides: TGTGCCAGCAGTCCCAGAAAGACAGGGGATGTCTCTAGCAATCAGCCCCAGCATTTT. Protein: CASSPRKTGDVSSNQPQHF. The V call is TRBV6-1, the J call TRBJ1-5, with TRBD1 matching over 8 bases. V lost 5 bases, J lost 0 bases, and 15 bases stayed unmatched. CDR1 is MNHNS, CDR2 SASEGT, per germline. The length of the CDR3 is 19 residues.